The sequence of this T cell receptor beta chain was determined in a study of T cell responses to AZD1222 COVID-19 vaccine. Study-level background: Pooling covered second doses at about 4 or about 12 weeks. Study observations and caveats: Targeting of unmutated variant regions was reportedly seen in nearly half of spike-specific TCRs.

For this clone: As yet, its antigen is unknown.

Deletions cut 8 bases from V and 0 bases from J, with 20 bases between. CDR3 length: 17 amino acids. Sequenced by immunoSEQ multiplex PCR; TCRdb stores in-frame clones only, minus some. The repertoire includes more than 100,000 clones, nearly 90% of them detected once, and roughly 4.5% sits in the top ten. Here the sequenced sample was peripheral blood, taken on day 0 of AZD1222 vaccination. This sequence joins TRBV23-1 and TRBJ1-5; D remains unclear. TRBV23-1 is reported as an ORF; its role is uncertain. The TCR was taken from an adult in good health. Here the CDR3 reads CASGPPDGEPSNQPQHF. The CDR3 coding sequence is TGCGCCAGCGGACCCCCCGACGGCGAGCCTAGCAATCAGCCCCAGCATTTT.